The 23 T cell receptor beta chains below all came from one sample that was sequenced in a study of blood T cells in healthy people across ages. A second PCR of 7 to 11 cycles used a sample-barcoded 5' primer and a J-beta primer mix. TCRdb reprocessed the 5' RACE reads via MiXCR and lists one record per CDR3 protein. The table includes about 640,000 distinct CDR3 sequences, roughly 50% detected once. The sample taken for sequencing was blood. The receptors were sampled from a man aged 55-75 years in good health.

V gene TRBV9 combines with J gene TRBJ2-3, with D tentatively TRBD2 (5 bases). V lost 4 bases and J lost 2, with 17 bases in between. Germline loops: CDR1 SGDLS, CDR2 YYNGEE. The CDR3 has 16 amino acids. The CDR3 loop is CASSSDAGRDTDTQYF. As DNA, the CDR3 is TGTGCCAGCAGCTCAGACGCGGGTCGAGACACAGATACGCAGTATTTT.

This clonotype was seen more than once but under ten times. The genes are TRBV29-1 and TRBJ2-1, with D perhaps assigned TRBD1 or TRBD2 (5 bases each). V shed 7 bases and J shed 7 bases, with 11 bases lying between them. Germline CDR1 is SQVTM and CDR2 is ANQGSEA. The CDR3 consists of 11 residues. The CDR3 loop reads CSGGSGNEQFF. The CDR3, as DNA: TGCAGCGGGGGGTCCGGGAATGAGCAGTTCTTC.

The chain is built from TRBV4-1 and TRBJ1-4, with 10 bases aligning to TRBD1. J was trimmed by 3 bases and V by 2 bases; bases with no gene match: 6. The CDR3 has 17 amino acids. The germline V gene has CDR1 MGHRA and CDR2 YSYEKL. The DNA for the CDR3 is TGCGCCAGCAGCCAACCGACAGGGGGCTTGTCTAATGAAAAACTGTTTTTT. This sequence encodes CASSQPTGGLSNEKLFF.

V gene TRBV21-1 combines with J gene TRBJ2-4. TRBV21-1 is termed a pseudogene. The CDR3 has 17 amino acids. CDR3 bases: TGTGCCAGCAGCAAGTCCGAACACCTCTTGGCCAAAAACATTCAGTACTTC. Its protein product is CASSKSEHLLAKNIQYF.

This sequence joins TRBV3-1 and TRBJ1-6; the D gene is possibly TRBD1 (6 bases). The length of the CDR3 is 14 residues. V dropped 3 bases and J dropped 6 bases, with 9 bases sitting between them. CDR1 and CDR2 (germline): LGHDT, YNNKEL (reference sequence). CDR3 sequence: CASSHSDSNSPLHF. The CDR3 DNA follows: TGTGCCAGCAGCCACTCGGACAGTAATTCACCCCTCCACTTT.

This chain joins TRBV5-1 and TRBJ2-3; D is uncertain. Trimming removed 0 bases from V and 5 bases from J, with 13 bases in between. The CDR3 totals 15 residues. CDR1 SGHRS and CDR2 YFSETQ come from the germline V gene. The CDR3 region has the DNA TGCGCCAGCAGCTTGGACCGACCGATGGTAGATACGCAGTATTTT. Its translation is CASSLDRPMVDTQYF. Together with reference TRBV5-1 and TRBJ2-3, the CDR3 gives the full variable domain: KAGVTQTPRYLIKTRGQQVTLSCSPISGHRSVSWYQQTPGQGLQFLFEYFSETQRNKGNFPGRFSGRQFSNSRSEMNVSTLELGDSALYLCASSLDRPMVDTQYFGPGTRLTVL.

This chain uses TRBV5-1 with TRBJ2-5; 9 bases match TRBD2. The CDR3 has 16 residues. V lost 1 base, J lost 1 base, and 5 bases stayed unmatched. In germline, CDR1 is SGHRS, CDR2 YFSETQ. CDR3 in amino acids: CASSLRASGVQETQYF. The CDR3 DNA is TGCGCCAGCAGCTTGAGGGCTAGCGGGGTCCAAGAGACCCAGTACTTC.

This clonotype was observed many times. The chain has TRBV27 and TRBJ2-1; weak D call: TRBD2 (5 bases). From germline, CDR1 is MNHEY and CDR2 SMNVEV (reference sequence). V dropped 6 bases and J dropped 7 bases, with 10 bases sitting between them. The CDR3 runs 12 residues. The CDR3 DNA sequence: TGTGCCAGCAGCCTTAGAGGGAATGAGCAGTTCTTC. It is translated as CASSLRGNEQFF.

Note on this clonotype: Being one base from a much bigger clone, this may be a read error. This sequence joins TRBV6-6 and TRBJ1-2; D is undetermined. Germline-derived CDR1 and CDR2 are MNHNY and SVGAGI (reference sequence). There are 14 residues in the CDR3. V lost 4 bases, J lost 5 bases, and 14 bases lay in between. The CDR3 spells CASSCRGIEYGYTF. DNA of the CDR3: TGTGCCAGCAGTTGCCGAGGGATTGAGTATGGCTACACCTTC.

This clonotype turned up a few times. This chain uses TRBV21-1 with TRBJ2-7; no DNA check was done on the table's D call, TRBD1. TRBV21-1 represents a pseudogene. The length of the CDR3 is 15 residues. The CDR3 loop is CASSKAPDRGYEQYF. The CDR3 DNA sequence: TGTGCCAGCAGCAAAGCGCCGGACAGGGGCTACGAGCAGTACTTC.

This clonotype has only a few counts. V usage is TRBV12-3 or TRBV12-4 and J usage is TRBJ2-5, with a weak D call TRBD1 (6 bases). Trimming shortened V by 5 bases and J by 5 bases, and 15 bases separated the two germline ends. The CDR3 is 14 residues long. CDR3 bases: TGTGCCAGCAGTCCAGAATGGGGGCGGGAGACCCAGTACTTC. Translation gives CASSPEWGRETQYF.

This chain uses TRBV18 with TRBJ2-1, with D possibly matching TRBD2 (5 bases). The CDR3 spans 16 residues. The germline CDR1 and CDR2 sequences are KGHSH and LQKENI. The germline V and J ends were trimmed by 1 base and 3 bases, with 13 bases remaining between them. CDR3 nucleotide sequence: TGTGCCAGCTCACCACAGGCGGGCCTACTCTACAATGAGCAGTTCTTC. The encoded protein is CASSPQAGLLYNEQFF.

The rearrangement joins TRBV12-5 to TRBJ1-4; 8 bases map to TRBD1. Germline V gene lookup returns CDR1 LGHNT and CDR2 FRNRAP. The CDR3 is 15 residues long. The V and J ends lost 2 bases and 8 bases, in that order; junction bases with no gene match: 7. DNA of the CDR3: TGTGCTAGTGGTTTGACGACAGGGGTGAGGGAAAAACTGTTTTTT. Its translation is CASGLTTGVREKLFF.

This clonotype showed up just a few times. This sequence joins TRBV29-1 and TRBJ2-3, with D maybe TRBD2 (5 bases). Trimming cost V 3 bases and J 2 bases, with 9 bases left between them. The CDR3 contains 13 residues. The germline CDR1 and CDR2 sequences are SQVTM and ANQGSEA. CDR3: CSVDRGNTDTQYF. The CDR3 DNA reads TGCAGCGTTGATCGGGGTAACACAGATACGCAGTATTTT.

This clonotype has only one observation. This chain joins TRBV4-1 and TRBJ1-5, with D tentatively TRBD1 (6 bases). V lost 7 bases and J 4 bases, leaving 17 bases between the germline ends. Germline lookup yields CDR1 MGHRA and CDR2 YSYEKL. The CDR3 runs 15 residues. This CDR3 is CASTITGGGNQPQHF. The DNA for the CDR3 is TGCGCCAGCACCATAACGGGGGGCGGGAATCAGCCCCAGCATTTT.

The rearrangement joins TRBV7-2 to TRBJ2-4, with 11 bases identical to TRBD2. The assigned J gene may be wrong: the sequence end matches TRBJ2-7 better. This CDR3 region has 15 residues. Per the germline V gene, CDR1 is SGHTA and CDR2 is FQGNSA. CDR3 bases: TGTGCCAGCAGCTTCCCGGGACTAGCGGTCTACGAGCAGTACTTC. Translating it yields CASSFPGLAVYEQYF.

As regards this clonotype: This likely traces to a read error, being one base from a far larger clone. J is TRBJ2-7 and V is TRBV28; 13 nucleotides agree with TRBD2. The J call could be wrong; TRBJ2-5 is a better fit for the DNA end. Germline CDR1 MDHEN, CDR2 SYDVKM. This CDR3 contains 14 residues. Here the CDR3 reads CVSSPGLAGETQYF. CDR3 nucleotide sequence: TGTGTCAGCAGCCCGGGACTAGCGGGGGAGACCCAGTACTTC.

The chain has TRBV7-2 and TRBJ1-6; D ambiguous. Trimming shortened V by 5 bases and J by 7 bases, and 15 bases separated the two germline ends. This CDR3 is built from 15 residues. Germline V CDR1 and CDR2: SGHTA, FQGNSA. The DNA for the CDR3 is TGTGCCAGCAGCCCGTTCGGGCCTAGGAATTCACCCCTCCACTTT. Amino acids: CASSPFGPRNSPLHF.

The DNA for the CDR3 is TGTGCCAGCAGCGGGGGACTCCCGTCCTACGAGCAGTACTTC. Translated, it gives CASSGGLPSYEQYF. V and J are TRBV9 and TRBJ2-7, with D possibly matching TRBD2 (6 bases). Between the trimmed V and J ends, which lost 3 bases and 1 base, there was a span of 11 bases. CDR3 length: 14 amino acids. The germline gives CDR1 SGDLS, CDR2 YYNGEE. Complete variable domain (other parts from reference TRBV9 and TRBJ2-7): DSGVTQTPKHLITATGQRVTLRCSPRSGDLSVYWYQQSLDQGLQFLIQYYNGEERAKGNILERFSAQQFPDLHSELNLSSLELGDSALYFCASSGGLPSYEQYFGPGTRLTVT.

This clonotype was seen only a few times. This chain uses TRBV29-1 with TRBJ1-4; D not certain. Deletions cut 6 bases from V and 0 bases from J, with 5 bases between. The germline CDR1 and CDR2 sequences are SQVTM and ANQGSEA. The CDR3 runs to 12 residues. The CDR3 protein is CSVRTTNEKLFF. The CDR3, as DNA: TGCAGCGTGAGGACAACTAATGAAAAACTGTTTTTT.

This chain uses TRBV21-1 with TRBJ1-6. TRBV21-1 is annotated as a pseudogene. This CDR3 has 18 amino acids. DNA of the CDR3: TGTGCCAGCAGCAAATTTTGGGAGGCGGGATGTAATAATTCACCCCTCCACTTT. Protein product: CASSKFWEAGCNNSPLHF.

The rearrangement joins TRBV12-3 or TRBV12-4 to TRBJ1-2; 9 bases match TRBD1. The CDR3 has 13 residues. J lost 6 bases, V lost 5 bases, and 4 bases had no gene match. CDR3 amino acids: CASSRGQGDGYTF. The CDR3 bases are TGTGCCAGCAGTCGGGGACAGGGCGATGGCTACACCTTC.

The chain employs TRBV3-1 and TRBJ2-1, with TRBD2 matching 12 bases. V was pared by 5 bases and J by 7 bases, with 9 bases of the junction left unmatched. CDR3 length: 16 amino acids. CDR1 is LGHDT and CDR2 is YNNKEL in the germline V gene (reference sequence). Written as DNA, the CDR3 is TGTGCCAGCAGCTACCCTAGCGGGGGGGCGAGTAATGAGCAGTTCTTC. Translated, it gives CASSYPSGGASNEQFF.